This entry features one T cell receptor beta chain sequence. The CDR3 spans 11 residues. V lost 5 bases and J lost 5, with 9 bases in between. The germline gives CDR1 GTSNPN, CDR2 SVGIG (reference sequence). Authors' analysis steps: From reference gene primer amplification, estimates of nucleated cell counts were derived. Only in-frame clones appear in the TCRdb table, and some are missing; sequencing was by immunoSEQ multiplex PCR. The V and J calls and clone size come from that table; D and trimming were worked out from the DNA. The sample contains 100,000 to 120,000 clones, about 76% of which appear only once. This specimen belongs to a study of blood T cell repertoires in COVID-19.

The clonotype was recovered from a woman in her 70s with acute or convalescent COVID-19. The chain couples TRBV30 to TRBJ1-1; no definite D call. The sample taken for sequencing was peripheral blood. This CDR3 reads CAWVTWTEAFF. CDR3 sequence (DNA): TGTGCCTGGGTCACATGGACTGAAGCTTTCTTT. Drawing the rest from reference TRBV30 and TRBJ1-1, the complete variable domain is SQTIHQWPATLVQPVGSPLSLECTVEGTSNPNLYWYRQAAGRGLQLLFYSVGIGQISSEVPQNLSASRPQDRQFILSSKKLLLSDSGFYLCAWVTWTEAFFGQGTRLTVV.